Following are 23 T cell receptor beta chains from one sample sequenced in a study of Tregs in tolerant kidney transplant recipients. Produced via immunoSEQ multiplex PCR; TCRdb's table is partial and in-frame only. The repertoire includes 90,000 to 150,000 clones, around nine tenths of them detected once, and approximately 0.54% sits in the top ten. Sequenced material: CD4+ T cells from blood. The receptors were gathered from a human donor in good health.

The gene calls are TRBV10-3 and TRBJ2-3; 14 bases fit TRBD2. CDR1 and CDR2 (germline): ENHRY, SYGVKD. CDR3 size: 15 residues. After removal of 5 bases from V and 4 bases from J, the junction contained 2 bases not matched to a gene. CDR3 sequence: CAISKTSGRADTQYF. The DNA of the CDR3 is TGTGCCATCAGTAAGACTAGCGGGAGGGCAGATACGCAGTATTTT.

The chain employs TRBV2 and TRBJ2-1; 7 nucleotides match TRBD2. In germline, CDR1 is SNHLY, CDR2 FYNNEI. The CDR3 is 14 amino acids. Losses at the gene ends were 8 bases for V and 9 bases for J; bases not matched to a gene: 13. CDR3 sequence reads: CASLPAGFVLEQFF. In DNA, the CDR3 is TGTGCCAGCCTCCCAGCGGGATTTGTACTTGAGCAGTTCTTC.

This chain uses TRBV5-1 with TRBJ2-3, with D perhaps given as TRBD1 or TRBD2 (6 bases each). V was clipped by 0 bases and J by 1 base, with 12 bases between them. The CDR3 is 16 amino acids. Germline CDR1 and CDR2: SGHRS and YFSETQ. CDR3 region: CASSLAGGAGTDTQYF. CDR3 DNA: TGCGCCAGCAGCTTGGCCGGGGGCGCGGGCACAGATACGCAGTATTTT.

The V call is TRBV5-4, the J call TRBJ2-4; D not resolved. Germline CDR1 and CDR2: SGHNT and YYREEE (reference sequence). Deletions cut 4 bases from V and 0 bases from J, with 11 bases between. CDR3 length: 15 residues. The CDR3 reads CASSTTRLAKNIQYF. As DNA, the CDR3 is TGTGCCAGCAGCACTACACGGTTAGCCAAAAACATTCAGTACTTC.

CDR3 region: CASSVATGTSGGDQTQYF. CDR3 bases: TGTGCCAGCAGCGTAGCTACAGGGACTAGCGGGGGCGATCAGACCCAGTACTTC. The chain carries TRBV9 and TRBJ2-5; the match to TRBD2 covers 14 bases. The CDR3 runs to 18 residues. The V and J ends lost 0 bases and 6 bases, in that order; junction bases with no gene match: 10. In germline, CDR1 is SGDLS, CDR2 YYNGEE.

This rearrangement joins TRBV21-1 to TRBJ1-2. TRBV21-1 is termed a pseudogene. The CDR3 is 18 residues long. The CDR3 is CASSIPGACGTLEDGYTF. The CDR3 region has the DNA TGTGCCAGCAGCATCCCTGGGGCGTGCGGGACTCTCGAGGATGGCTACACCTTC.

The chain has TRBV15 and TRBJ1-2, with D perhaps TRBD1 (5 bases). V gave up 0 bases and J gave up 10 bases, with 12 bases separating them. The germline V gene encodes CDR1 LNHNV and CDR2 YYDKDF (reference sequence). The CDR3 spans 13 residues. The CDR3 loop is CATSRDRALHYTF. CDR3 in DNA: TGTGCCACCAGCAGAGACAGGGCTCTGCACTACACCTTC.

This chain joins TRBV7-2 and TRBJ1-1; D not certain. Germline V gene sequence: CDR1 SGHTA, CDR2 FQGNSA. The ends were cut back, 3 bases at V and 1 base at J, with 12 bases in the middle. The CDR3 spans 15 residues. The CDR3 protein is CASSFSVLANTEAFF. CDR3 nucleotides: TGTGCCAGCAGCTTTAGTGTATTGGCGAACACTGAAGCTTTCTTT.

The genes are TRBV5-1 and TRBJ2-1; D could derive from TRBD1 or TRBD2 (5 bases each). The CDR3 totals 15 residues. The germline V and J ends were trimmed by 3 bases and 9 bases, with 19 bases remaining between them. The germline gives CDR1 SGHRS, CDR2 YFSETQ. In DNA, the CDR3 is TGCGCCAGCAGCTCGGGACGAACTGGACGGATTGAGCAGTTCTTC. Translation gives CASSSGRTGRIEQFF.

V and J are TRBV6-5 and TRBJ1-5; D not certain. Germline V CDR1 and CDR2: MNHEY, SVGAGI. The CDR3 extends over 12 amino acids. Trimming cost V 2 bases and J 5 bases, with 4 bases left between them. CDR3: CASSYGDQPQHF. The CDR3 DNA follows: TGTGCCAGCAGTTACGGTGATCAGCCCCAGCATTTT.

The CDR3 sequence is CAWSVQKWTNEKLFF. CDR3 DNA: TGTGCCTGGAGTGTGCAGAAGTGGACTAATGAAAAACTGTTTTTT. The chain has TRBV30 and TRBJ1-4, with D uncertain. The CDR3 has 15 residues. V dropped 0 bases and J dropped 2 bases, with 10 bases sitting between them. CDR1 is GTSNPN and CDR2 is SVGIG in the germline V gene (reference sequence).

The gene calls are TRBV10-3 and TRBJ1-5, with 8 bases that match TRBD1. In germline, CDR1 is ENHRY, CDR2 SYGVKD. The V and J ends lost 3 bases and 0 bases, in that order; junction bases with no gene match: 4. This CDR3 has 16 amino acids. CDR3 loop: CAISDQGALSNQPQHF. The CDR3 bases are TGTGCCATCAGTGATCAGGGGGCGCTTAGCAATCAGCCCCAGCATTTT.

The CDR3 protein is CASSGTVAGGETQYF. DNA of the CDR3: TGTGCCAGCAGCGGTACGGTAGCGGGCGGAGAGACCCAGTACTTC. This chain links TRBV9 with TRBJ2-5; 7 bases align to TRBD2. With V trimmed by 3 bases and J by 4 bases, 9 bases remained unmatched. The length of the CDR3 is 15 residues. Germline V CDR1 and CDR2: SGDLS, YYNGEE.

In DNA, the CDR3 is TGTGCCAGCAGTAAACAGGGGGCAAGTCAGCCCCAGCATTTT. Amino acid sequence: CASSKQGASQPQHF. The rearrangement joins TRBV6-5 to TRBJ1-5; 9 bases agree with TRBD1. Trimming took 5 bases from V and 6 from J; bases not matched to a gene: 5. Germline V gene lookup returns CDR1 MNHEY and CDR2 SVGAGI. CDR3 size: 14 residues.

The chain couples TRBV13 to TRBJ2-7; 9 nucleotides line up with TRBD2. V lost 3 bases to trimming and J lost 4 bases; unmatched junction nucleotides: 7. The germline V gene encodes CDR1 PRHDT and CDR2 FYEKMQ (reference sequence). The CDR3 runs 15 residues. CDR3 nucleotides: TGTGCCAGCAGCTTCGCGTCTAGCGGGGCTTACGAGCAGTACTTC. Protein sequence: CASSFASSGAYEQYF.

The V call is TRBV5-5, the J call TRBJ1-1; no firm D call. CDR3 length equals 14 residues. Germline lookup yields CDR1 SGHKS and CDR2 YYEKEE (reference sequence). The ends were cut back, 3 bases at V and 2 bases at J, with 11 bases in the middle. CDR3 DNA sequence: TGTGCCAGCAGCTCCAGTGTTGATAACACTGAAGCTTTCTTT. Its translation: CASSSSVDNTEAFF.

The chain employs TRBV7-9 and TRBJ2-3; no definite D call. V lost 1 base and J lost 4, with 9 bases in between. Per the germline V gene, CDR1 is SEHNR and CDR2 is FQNEAQ (reference sequence). The CDR3 loop spans 14 amino acids. CDR3 DNA: TGTGCCAGCAGCTTAGGAACGAGTGCAGATACGCAGTATTTT. Amino acids: CASSLGTSADTQYF.

The chain uses TRBV6-1 and TRBJ2-1; the match to TRBD2 covers 10 bases. Germline V gene data show CDR1 as MNHNS and CDR2 as SASEGT. This CDR3 is built from 15 residues. The V segment lost 6 bases and the J segment 7 bases; nucleotides outside the gene matches: 9. Here the CDR3 DNA reads TGTGCCAGCAGGGCCCTAGCGGGAGCGGGAAATGAGCAGTTCTTC. Translating gives CASRALAGAGNEQFF.

In nucleotides, the CDR3 is TGTGCCAGCAGCGGAAGGACTAGCGGGGGGCCCTTTAATGAGCAGTTCTTC. Amino acid sequence: CASSGRTSGGPFNEQFF. The rearrangement joins TRBV7-2 to TRBJ2-1; 14 bases match TRBD2. Germline V gene lookup returns CDR1 SGHTA and CDR2 FQGNSA. V was pared by 5 bases and J by 7 bases, with 10 bases of the junction left unmatched. The CDR3 length is 17 residues.

The table lists this clone with a count of one. V is TRBV6-5 and J is TRBJ2-7, with D tentatively TRBD1 (6 bases). V gave up 7 bases and J gave up 4 bases, with 14 bases separating them. The CDR3 contains 13 residues. Per germline, CDR1 MNHEY and CDR2 SVGAGI. In DNA form, the CDR3 reads TGTGCCAGCAAGAGGACAGAAAGTTACGAGCAGTACTTC. Residues: CASKRTESYEQYF.

CDR3 protein: CSASTGTSRYEQYF. The DNA for the CDR3 is TGCAGCGCCTCGACAGGGACGAGTCGATACGAGCAGTACTTC. The rearrangement uses TRBV29-1 and TRBJ2-7; TRBD1 agrees at 7 bases. Germline CDR1 SQVTM, CDR2 ANQGSEA. Trimming removed 7 bases from V and 4 bases from J; junction bases left unmatched: 13. The CDR3 consists of 14 residues.

The chain recombines TRBV4-2 with TRBJ2-5; TRBD2 matches 7 bases. CDR3 length: 15 residues. The V segment lost 0 bases and the J segment 2 bases; nucleotides outside the gene matches: 3. The V gene's germline CDR1 is LGHNA and CDR2 YNFKEQ. The CDR3 here is CASSQETSRQETQYF. In DNA, the CDR3 is TGTGCCAGCAGCCAAGAGACTAGCAGACAAGAGACCCAGTACTTC.

The CDR3 DNA sequence: TGTGCCAGCAGAGCCCGGGGGACCGGGGAGCTGTTTTTT. Its protein is CASRARGTGELFF. The V and J genes are TRBV2 and TRBJ2-2, with D maybe TRBD2 (6 bases). V lost 6 bases to trimming and J lost 5 bases, with 10 bases between them. CDR1 is SNHLY and CDR2 is FYNNEI in the germline V gene. There are 13 residues in the CDR3.